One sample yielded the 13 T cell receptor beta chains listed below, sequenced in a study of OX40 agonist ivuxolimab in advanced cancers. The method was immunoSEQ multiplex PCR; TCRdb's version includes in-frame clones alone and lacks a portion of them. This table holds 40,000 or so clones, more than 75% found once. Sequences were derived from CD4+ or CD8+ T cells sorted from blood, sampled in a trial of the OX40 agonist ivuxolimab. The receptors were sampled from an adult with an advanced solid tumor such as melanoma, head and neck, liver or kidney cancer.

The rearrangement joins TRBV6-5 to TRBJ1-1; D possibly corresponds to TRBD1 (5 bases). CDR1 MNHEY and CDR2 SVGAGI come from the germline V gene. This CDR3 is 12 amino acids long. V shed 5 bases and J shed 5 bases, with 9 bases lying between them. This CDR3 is CASSKGTTEAFF. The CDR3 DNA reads TGTGCCAGCAGTAAAGGGACGACTGAAGCTTTCTTT.

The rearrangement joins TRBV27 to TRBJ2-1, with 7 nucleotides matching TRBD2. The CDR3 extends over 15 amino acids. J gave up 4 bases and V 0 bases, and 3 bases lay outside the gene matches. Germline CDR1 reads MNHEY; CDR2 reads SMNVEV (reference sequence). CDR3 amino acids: CASSLSAGRYNEQFF. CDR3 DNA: TGTGCCAGCAGTTTATCGGCCGGGAGGTACAATGAGCAGTTCTTC.

The chain's CDR3 is CASSHLYETAEAFF. The CDR3, as DNA: TGCGCCAGCAGCCACCTCTACGAGACAGCTGAAGCTTTCTTT. The chain couples TRBV4-1 to TRBJ1-1; TRBD1 might be the D (5 bases). V lost 3 bases and J lost 6, with 14 bases in between. CDR1 and CDR2 from the germline V gene are MGHRA and YSYEKL. This CDR3 comprises 14 residues.

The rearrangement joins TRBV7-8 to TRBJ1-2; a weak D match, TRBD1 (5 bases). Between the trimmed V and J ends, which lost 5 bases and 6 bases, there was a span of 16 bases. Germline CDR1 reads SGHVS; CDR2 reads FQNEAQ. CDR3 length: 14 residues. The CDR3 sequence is CASSQHIGVHGYTF. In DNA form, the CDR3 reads TGTGCCAGCAGCCAGCACATAGGGGTCCATGGCTACACCTTC. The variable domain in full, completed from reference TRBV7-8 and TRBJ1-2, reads GAGVSQSPRYKVAKRGQDVALRCDPISGHVSLFWYQQALGQGPEFLTYFQNEAQLDKSGLPSDRFFAERPEGSVSTLKIQRTQQEDSAVYLCASSQHIGVHGYTFGSGTRLTVV.

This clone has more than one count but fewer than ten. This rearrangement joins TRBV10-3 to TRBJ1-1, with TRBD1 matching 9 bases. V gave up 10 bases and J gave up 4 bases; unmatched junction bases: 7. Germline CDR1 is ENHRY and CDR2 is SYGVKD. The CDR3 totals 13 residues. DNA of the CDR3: TGTGCCACCGGGGACAGGGAGGGCACTGAAGCTTTCTTT. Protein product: CATGDREGTEAFF.

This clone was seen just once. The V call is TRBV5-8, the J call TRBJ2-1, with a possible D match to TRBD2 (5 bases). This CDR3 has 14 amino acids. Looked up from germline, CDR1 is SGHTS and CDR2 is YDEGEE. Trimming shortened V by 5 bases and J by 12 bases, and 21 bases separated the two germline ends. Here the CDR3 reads CASRPSEPARGQFF. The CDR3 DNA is TGTGCCAGCAGGCCTTCAGAGCCAGCCCGGGGGCAGTTCTTC.

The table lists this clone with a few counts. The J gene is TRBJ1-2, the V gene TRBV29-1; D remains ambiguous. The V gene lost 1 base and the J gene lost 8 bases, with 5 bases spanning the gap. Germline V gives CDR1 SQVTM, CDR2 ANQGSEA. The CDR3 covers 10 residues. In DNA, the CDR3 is TGCAGCGTTGAAGGGGAGGGCTACACCTTC. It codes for CSVEGEGYTF.

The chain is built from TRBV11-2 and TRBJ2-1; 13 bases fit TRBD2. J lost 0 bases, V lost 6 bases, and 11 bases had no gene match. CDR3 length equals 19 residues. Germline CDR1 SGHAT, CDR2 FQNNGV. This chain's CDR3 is CASSVGLAGAPSSYNEQFF. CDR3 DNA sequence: TGTGCCAGCAGTGTAGGACTAGCGGGGGCCCCGAGCTCCTACAATGAGCAGTTCTTC.

CDR3 residues: CASSSGTSGRMGDTQYF. The CDR3 DNA follows: TGTGCCAGCAGTTCCGGGACTAGCGGGAGAATGGGAGATACGCAGTATTTT. The genes are TRBV27 and TRBJ2-3; the match to TRBD2 covers 14 bases. The V gene end was trimmed by 4 bases and the J gene end by 5 bases; junction bases not matched to a gene: 8. Germline V gene sequence: CDR1 MNHEY, CDR2 SMNVEV (reference sequence). This CDR3 spans 17 amino acids.

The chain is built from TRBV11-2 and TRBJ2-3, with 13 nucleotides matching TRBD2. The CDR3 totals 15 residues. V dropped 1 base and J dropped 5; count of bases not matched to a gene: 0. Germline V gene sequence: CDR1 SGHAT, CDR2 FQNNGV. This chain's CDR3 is CASSLGLAGGDTQYF. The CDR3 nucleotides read TGTGCCAGCAGCTTAGGACTAGCGGGGGGAGATACGCAGTATTTT.

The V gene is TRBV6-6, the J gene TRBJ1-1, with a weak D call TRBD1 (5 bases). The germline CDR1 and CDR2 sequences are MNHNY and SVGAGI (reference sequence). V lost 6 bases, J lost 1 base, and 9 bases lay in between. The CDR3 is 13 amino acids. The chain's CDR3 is CASRHGQNTEAFF. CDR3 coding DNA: TGTGCCAGCAGGCACGGACAGAACACTGAAGCTTTCTTT.

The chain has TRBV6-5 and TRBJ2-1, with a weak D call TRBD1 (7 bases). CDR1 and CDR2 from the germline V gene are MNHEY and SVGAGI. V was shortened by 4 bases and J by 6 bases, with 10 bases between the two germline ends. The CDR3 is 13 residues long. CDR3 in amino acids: CASSSRGANEQFF. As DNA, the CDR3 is TGTGCCAGCAGTTCCAGGGGGGCCAATGAGCAGTTCTTC.

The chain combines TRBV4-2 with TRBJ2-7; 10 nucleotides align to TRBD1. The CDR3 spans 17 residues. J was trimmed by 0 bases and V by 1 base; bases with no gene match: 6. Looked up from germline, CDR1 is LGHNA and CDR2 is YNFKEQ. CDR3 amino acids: CASSQVGTGVSSYEQYF. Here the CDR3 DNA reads TGTGCCAGCAGCCAAGTTGGGACAGGGGTTAGCTCCTACGAGCAGTACTTC.